These 31 T cell receptor beta chains came from one sample sequenced in a study of shared clonotypes between healthy human individuals. Sequencing was performed with immunoSEQ multiplex PCR; in TCRdb, only in-frame clones are kept and a portion is missing. The table includes 1.4 million to 1.5 million clones, roughly 96% detected once. The sequencing input was naive CD4+ T cells sorted from blood. Noted subset: CD45RA+ positively selected. Every receptor here comes from a man aged 25 to 40 in good health.

The genes are TRBV2 and TRBJ1-2; unclear D gene. CDR3 length: 14 residues. Per germline, CDR1 SNHLY and CDR2 FYNNEI. With 4 bases removed from V and 1 base from J, the gap between germline ends came to 10 bases. The CDR3 loop reads CASSGPPLNYGYTF. The DNA for the CDR3 is TGTGCCAGCAGTGGCCCCCCCCTTAACTATGGCTACACCTTC.

V and J are TRBV28 and TRBJ2-2, with 8 bases aligning to TRBD2. With 8 bases clipped from V and 3 bases from J, the junction kept 5 bases outside the gene matches. This CDR3 is 14 amino acids long. The germline V gene has CDR1 MDHEN and CDR2 SYDVKM. The CDR3 bases are TGTGCCAGCGAACAACTAGCGGACACCGGGGAGCTGTTTTTT. It is translated as CASEQLADTGELFF.

The rearrangement links TRBV5-4 to TRBJ2-2; 10 bases map to TRBD2. CDR3 length equals 15 residues. Germline CDR1 is SGHNT and CDR2 is YYREEE (reference sequence). After removal of 2 bases from V and 5 bases from J, the junction contained 3 bases not matched to a gene. The DNA for the CDR3 is TGTGCCAGCAGCTTAAGCGGGAGGGTAACCGGGGAGCTGTTTTTT. Its translation: CASSLSGRVTGELFF. The full variable domain, in which reference TRBV5-4 and TRBJ2-2 provide the parts outside the CDR3, is ETGVTQSPTHLIKTRGQQVTLRCSSQSGHNTVSWYQQALGQGPQFIFQYYREEENGRGNFPPRFSGLQFPNYSSELNVNALELDDSALYLCASSLSGRVTGELFFGEGSRLTVL.

The chain uses TRBV29-1 and TRBJ2-7; tentatively, D is TRBD2 (5 bases). V lost 4 bases, J lost 6 bases, and 10 bases lay in between. Per germline, CDR1 SQVTM and CDR2 ANQGSEA. This CDR3 contains 11 residues. The CDR3 loop reads CSVAYGLEQYF. In DNA form, the CDR3 reads TGCAGCGTTGCATACGGACTCGAGCAGTACTTC.

The chain recombines TRBV18 with TRBJ2-1; D is perhaps TRBD1 (5 bases). The CDR3 covers 15 residues. Germline V gene data show CDR1 as KGHSH and CDR2 as LQKENI. Trimming shortened V by 3 bases and J by 5 bases, and 14 bases separated the two germline ends. The CDR3 DNA reads TGTGCCAGCTCACCCTTGGCGCAGGGTAACAATGAGCAGTTCTTC. It translates to CASSPLAQGNNEQFF. The full variable domain, rest sourced from reference TRBV18 and TRBJ2-1, is NAGVMQNPRHLVRRRGQEARLRCSPMKGHSHVYWYRQLPEEGLKFMVYLQKENIIDESGMPKERFSAEFPKEGPSILRIQQVVRGDSAAYFCASSPLAQGNNEQFFGPGTRLTVL.

The rearrangement uses TRBV25-1 and TRBJ2-1; D ambiguous. Germline loops: CDR1 MGHDK, CDR2 SYGVNS. The V end lost 3 bases, the J end lost 6 bases, and 6 bases lay between the germline ends. The CDR3 spans 12 residues. Written as DNA, the CDR3 is TGTGCCAGCAGTGAGCTAGGCAATGAGCAGTTCTTC. This codes for CASSELGNEQFF.

The chain links TRBV28 to TRBJ2-3; 8 nucleotides agree with TRBD2. V shed 5 bases and J 9 bases; nucleotides not matched to a gene: 19. There are 17 residues in the CDR3. In germline, CDR1 is MDHEN, CDR2 SYDVKM. CDR3 protein: CASSLKTGTSKGWTQYF. Written as DNA, the CDR3 is TGTGCCAGCAGTCTCAAGACCGGGACTAGTAAGGGCTGGACGCAGTATTTT.

The J gene is TRBJ2-3, the V gene TRBV5-1; possibly TRBD2 for D (6 bases). V lost 0 bases and J lost 3, with 14 bases in between. CDR3 length: 16 residues. The germline V gene has CDR1 SGHRS and CDR2 YFSETQ. The DNA of the CDR3 is TGCGCCAGCAGCTTGGGGCGGAGGGGTGGAACAGATACGCAGTATTTT. It codes for CASSLGRRGGTDTQYF.

This CDR3 reads CSATTLARAESYEQYF. The CDR3 region has the DNA TGCAGCGCCACGACTTTAGCGCGGGCGGAATCCTACGAGCAGTACTTC. The rearrangement joins TRBV29-1 to TRBJ2-7; D perhaps matches TRBD2 (5 bases). The V gene lost 7 bases and the J gene lost 1 base, with 23 bases spanning the gap. Germline V gene data show CDR1 as SQVTM and CDR2 as ANQGSEA. This CDR3 spans 16 amino acids.

This clone was seen a handful of times. The rearrangement links TRBV7-9 to TRBJ1-5, with D perhaps matching TRBD1 (6 bases). V shed 1 base and J shed 3 bases, with 16 bases lying between them. This CDR3 comprises 17 residues. The germline V gene has CDR1 SEHNR and CDR2 FQNEAQ (reference sequence). The DNA for the CDR3 is TGTGCCAGCAGCTTAGGAAGAGGAGGGGGGAACAATCAGCCCCAGCATTTT. It encodes CASSLGRGGGNNQPQHF.

This clone appeared a single time. The rearrangement joins TRBV16 to TRBJ2-1, with D uncertain. The V end was cut by 2 bases, the J end by 3 bases, with 14 bases between. The CDR3 has 16 amino acids. The germline gives CDR1 KGHSY, CDR2 FQNENV. CDR3: CASSQATGTSYNEQFF. In nucleotides, the CDR3 is TGTGCCAGCAGCCAAGCGACCGGTACCAGCTACAATGAGCAGTTCTTC.

The chain couples TRBV7-2 to TRBJ2-7; perhaps TRBD2 as D (5 bases). Trimming cost V 1 base and J 4 bases, with 11 bases left between them. The length of the CDR3 is 14 residues. Germline-derived CDR1 and CDR2 are SGHTA and FQGNSA. In DNA, the CDR3 is TGTGCCAGCAGCTTAGATCAGAGCGGTTACGAGCAGTACTTC. This encodes CASSLDQSGYEQYF.

V is TRBV10-3 and J is TRBJ2-1; D remains unclear. V was shortened by 0 bases and J by 8 bases, with 8 bases between the two germline ends. The CDR3 is 13 residues long. Germline CDR1 and CDR2: ENHRY and SYGVKD. The CDR3 reads CAISESLGDEQFF. CDR3 bases: TGTGCCATCAGTGAGTCGTTAGGTGATGAGCAGTTCTTC.

The chain joins TRBV15 to TRBJ2-4; TRBD1 matches at 9 bases. With 3 bases clipped from V and 6 bases from J, the junction kept 9 bases outside the gene matches. Germline V gives CDR1 LNHNV, CDR2 YYDKDF (reference sequence). The CDR3 is 16 amino acids. CDR3 sequence (DNA): TGTGCCACCAGCAGGCCCTCCGGGACAGGGCGAAACATTCAGTACTTC. Translation gives CATSRPSGTGRNIQYF.

This chain links TRBV6-1 with TRBJ2-2; no reliable D call. Germline values: CDR1 MNHNS, CDR2 SASEGT. V lost 1 base, J lost 1 base, and 7 bases lay in between. This CDR3 spans 15 amino acids. The CDR3, as DNA: TGTGCCAGCAGTGAAGAGGCGGTGAACACCGGGGAGCTGTTTTTT. Translation gives CASSEEAVNTGELFF.

This chain uses TRBV29-1 with TRBJ2-3, with D perhaps matching TRBD2 (5 bases). Germline-derived CDR1 and CDR2 are SQVTM and ANQGSEA. The CDR3 runs to 15 residues. The V gene lost 0 bases and the J gene lost 0 bases, with 10 bases spanning the gap. The CDR3 here is CSVEDTRRSTDTQYF. In DNA, the CDR3 is TGCAGCGTTGAAGATACTAGGAGGAGCACAGATACGCAGTATTTT.

As regards this clone: Different DNA sequences within this sample yield the same CDR3. In DNA, the CDR3 is TGTGCCAGCAGCCCGCCGGGCACAGATACGCAGTATTTT. This encodes CASSPPGTDTQYF. This chain links TRBV5-4 with TRBJ2-3; D uncertain. The germline CDR1 and CDR2 sequences are SGHNT and YYREEE (reference sequence). V was shortened by 4 bases and J by 1 base, with 7 bases between the two germline ends. The CDR3 spans 13 residues.

This clone was detected only once. The chain is built from TRBV11-3 and TRBJ2-3; 9 positions match TRBD2. The CDR3 is 18 amino acids. Germline CDR1 reads SGHNT; CDR2 reads YENEEA. V gave up 2 bases and J gave up 5 bases; unmatched junction bases: 14. DNA for the CDR3: TGTGCCAGCAGCTTAAATGTAGGGGGACTAGCCACGGGAGATACGCAGTATTTT. It translates to CASSLNVGGLATGDTQYF.

The chain is built from TRBV5-1 and TRBJ2-3, with 10 bases identical to TRBD2. The CDR3 contains 15 residues. V lost 3 bases and J lost 2; bases outside the gene matches: 3. Germline V gives CDR1 SGHRS, CDR2 YFSETQ. This chain's CDR3 is CASSSLAGYTDTQYF. DNA of the CDR3: TGCGCCAGCAGCTCACTAGCGGGGTACACAGATACGCAGTATTTT.

This chain connects TRBV2 to TRBJ2-1; tentative D call: TRBD2 (6 bases). CDR1 SNHLY and CDR2 FYNNEI come from the germline V gene. The V end lost 8 bases, the J end lost 5 bases, and 19 bases lay between the germline ends. CDR3 size: 15 residues. CDR3 residues: CASALTRAGHNEQFF. In DNA form, the CDR3 reads TGTGCCAGCGCCCTGACTAGAGCGGGCCACAATGAGCAGTTCTTC.

This chain connects TRBV9 to TRBJ2-6, with 8 positions matching TRBD1. Germline V lookup: CDR1 SGDLS, CDR2 YYNGEE. V lost 3 bases to trimming and J lost 2 bases; unmatched junction nucleotides: 16. The CDR3 has 20 amino acids. CDR3 in amino acids: CASSAYTGQGRRTGANVLTF. The CDR3 DNA reads TGTGCCAGCAGCGCATACACTGGACAGGGTCGTAGAACTGGGGCCAACGTCCTGACTTTC.

The CDR3 DNA reads TGTGCCAGCAGTAGAGGAGGTTTGGGCGGGGAGCTGTTTTTT. Translated: CASSRGGLGGELFF. The chain is built from TRBV28 and TRBJ2-2, with D perhaps TRBD2 (5 bases). This CDR3 region has 14 residues. The ends were cut back, 5 bases at V and 7 bases at J, with 14 bases in the middle. Germline assignment: CDR1 MDHEN and CDR2 SYDVKM. The full variable domain, rest sourced from reference TRBV28 and TRBJ2-2, is DVKVTQSSRYLVKRTGEKVFLECVQDMDHENMFWYRQDPGLGLRLIYFSYDVKMKEKGDIPEGYSVSREKKERFSLILESASTNQTSMYLCASSRGGLGGELFFGEGSRLTVL.

The rearrangement links TRBV7-3 to TRBJ2-2; D gene unclear. Germline assignment: CDR1 SGHTA and CDR2 FQGTGA. CDR3 size: 13 residues. V was cut by 4 bases and J by 4 bases, with 7 bases left in between. The CDR3 nucleotides read TGTGCCAGCAGCTGGGCCTCCACCGGGGAGCTGTTTTTT. The encoded protein is CASSWASTGELFF.

The rearrangement joins TRBV4-1 to TRBJ2-7; 8 bases agree with TRBD1. The germline gives CDR1 MGHRA, CDR2 YSYEKL. This CDR3 is built from 14 residues. Trimming cost V 4 bases and J 2 bases; bases outside gene matches: 4. The CDR3 region is CASSPDRGPYEQYF. CDR3 bases: TGCGCCAGCAGCCCCGACAGGGGTCCCTACGAGCAGTACTTC.

The gene calls are TRBV29-1 and TRBJ1-1; 7 nucleotides agree with TRBD1. The germline V gene has CDR1 SQVTM and CDR2 ANQGSEA. V lost 6 bases to trimming and J lost 3 bases; unmatched junction nucleotides: 10. CDR3 length: 14 amino acids. In DNA form, the CDR3 reads TGCAGCGTGGTAGGCAGGGGGGGTGACACTGAAGCTTTCTTT. Its protein is CSVVGRGGDTEAFF.

The chain couples TRBV11-2 to TRBJ2-1, with TRBD2 matching 16 bases. Germline V gene lookup returns CDR1 SGHAT and CDR2 FQNNGV. Trimming cost V 6 bases and J 5 bases; bases outside gene matches: 1. The CDR3 totals 15 residues. The CDR3 DNA is TGTGCCAGCAGGGGACTAGCGGGAGGGCACAATGAGCAGTTCTTC. It translates to CASRGLAGGHNEQFF. Together with reference TRBV11-2 and TRBJ2-1, the CDR3 gives the full variable domain: EAGVAQSPRYKIIEKRQSVAFWCNPISGHATLYWYQQILGQGPKLLIQFQNNGVVDDSQLPKDRFSAERLKGVDSTLKIQPAKLEDSAVYLCASRGLAGGHNEQFFGPGTRLTVL.

The chain carries TRBV11-2 and TRBJ1-2; D call uncertain. Deletions cut 2 bases from V and 6 bases from J, with 16 bases between. The CDR3 contains 15 residues. Germline V gene data show CDR1 as SGHAT and CDR2 as FQNNGV. The CDR3 nucleotides read TGTGCCAGCAGCTTAAAGACGGGCGCTTCGAATGGCTACACCTTC. Protein product: CASSLKTGASNGYTF.

The chain couples TRBV6-5 to TRBJ2-7; unclear D gene. The ends were cut back, 0 bases at V and 3 bases at J, with 15 bases in the middle. Germline V CDR1 and CDR2: MNHEY, SVGAGI. The CDR3 length is 16 residues. CDR3 DNA: TGTGCCAGCAGTTACTCGCCACTACTTCAGGTCTACGAGCAGTACTTC. It translates to CASSYSPLLQVYEQYF.

The chain combines TRBV5-1 with TRBJ2-7, with D perhaps matching TRBD1 (5 bases). Between the trimmed V and J ends, which lost 0 bases and 1 base, there was a span of 17 bases. The CDR3 is made up of 17 amino acids. Germline CDR1 and CDR2: SGHRS and YFSETQ. CDR3 in DNA: TGCGCCAGCAGCTTGGATGTCCGAGACAGTTTATCCTACGAGCAGTACTTC. This codes for CASSLDVRDSLSYEQYF.

J is TRBJ1-2 and V is TRBV5-6; 9 bases align to TRBD1. V shed 0 bases and J 8 bases; nucleotides not matched to a gene: 8. The CDR3 sequence is 15 residues long. CDR1 is SGHDT and CDR2 is YYEEEE in the germline V gene. CDR3 residues: CASSLAVTGGEGYTF. CDR3 DNA: TGTGCCAGCAGCTTGGCGGTGACAGGGGGAGAGGGCTACACCTTC.

This sequence joins TRBV11-2 and TRBJ1-5; no clear D gene. The CDR3 sequence is 13 residues long. Trimming took 2 bases from V and 7 from J, leaving 9 bases between them. Looked up from germline, CDR1 is SGHAT and CDR2 is FQNNGV. The DNA of the CDR3 is TGTGCCAGCAGCTTATCAGACCTACAGCCCCAGCATTTT. Amino acid sequence: CASSLSDLQPQHF.